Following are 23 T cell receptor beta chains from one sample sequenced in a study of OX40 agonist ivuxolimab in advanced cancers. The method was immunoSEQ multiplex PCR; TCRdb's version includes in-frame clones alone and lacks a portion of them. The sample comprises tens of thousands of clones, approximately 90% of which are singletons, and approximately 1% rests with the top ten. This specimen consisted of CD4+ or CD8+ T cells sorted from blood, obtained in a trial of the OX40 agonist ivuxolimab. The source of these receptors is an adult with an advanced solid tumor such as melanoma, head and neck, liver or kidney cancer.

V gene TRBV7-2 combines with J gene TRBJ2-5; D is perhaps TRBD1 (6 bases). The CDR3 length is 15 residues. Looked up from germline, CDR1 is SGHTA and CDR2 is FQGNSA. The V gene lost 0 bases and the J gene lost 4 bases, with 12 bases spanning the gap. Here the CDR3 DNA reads TGTGCCAGCAGCTTAGCGCAGGGGACGATAGAGACCCAGTACTTC. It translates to CASSLAQGTIETQYF.

The CDR3, as DNA: TGTGCCAGCAGCGAATGGAGCGGACAATACGAGCAGTACTTC. Its translation is CASSEWSGQYEQYF. J is TRBJ2-7 and V is TRBV2, with D perhaps being TRBD1 or TRBD2 (5 bases each). CDR3 length equals 14 residues. CDR1 is SNHLY and CDR2 is FYNNEI in the germline V gene. Trimming removed 6 bases from V and 4 bases from J, with 16 bases in between.

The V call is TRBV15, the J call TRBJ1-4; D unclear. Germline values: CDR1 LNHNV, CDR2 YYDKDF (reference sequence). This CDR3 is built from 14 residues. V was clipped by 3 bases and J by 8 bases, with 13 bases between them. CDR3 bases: TGTGCCACCAGCAGGCCCGATTTAGTCGAAAAACTGTTTTTT. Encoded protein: CATSRPDLVEKLFF. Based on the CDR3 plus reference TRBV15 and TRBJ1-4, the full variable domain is DAMVIQNPRYQVTQFGKPVTLSCSQTLNHNVMYWYQQKSSQAPKLLFHYYDKDFNNEADTPDNFQSRRPNTSFCFLDIRSPGLGDTAMYLCATSRPDLVEKLFFGSGTQLSVL.

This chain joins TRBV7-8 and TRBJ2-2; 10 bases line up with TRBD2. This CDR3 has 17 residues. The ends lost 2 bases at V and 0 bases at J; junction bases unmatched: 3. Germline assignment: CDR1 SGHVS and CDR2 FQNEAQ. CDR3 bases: TGTGCCAGCAGCTTACTAGGACTAGCGGCGAACACCGGGGAGCTGTTTTTT. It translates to CASSLLGLAANTGELFF. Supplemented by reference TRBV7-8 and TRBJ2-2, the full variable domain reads GAGVSQSPRYKVAKRGQDVALRCDPISGHVSLFWYQQALGQGPEFLTYFQNEAQLDKSGLPSDRFFAERPEGSVSTLKIQRTQQEDSAVYLCASSLLGLAANTGELFFGEGSRLTVL.

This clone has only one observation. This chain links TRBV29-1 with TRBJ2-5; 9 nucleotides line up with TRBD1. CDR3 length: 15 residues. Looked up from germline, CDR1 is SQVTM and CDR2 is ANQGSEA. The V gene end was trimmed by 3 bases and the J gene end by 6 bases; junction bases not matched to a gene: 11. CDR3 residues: CSVDRGQGMIKTQYF. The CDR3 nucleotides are TGCAGCGTTGACCGGGGACAGGGCATGATCAAGACCCAGTACTTC.

CDR3 sequence (DNA): TGTGCCAGTAGTTTGGGACTAGCAGGCGGCACAGATACGCAGTATTTT. Translated, it gives CASSLGLAGGTDTQYF. The J gene is TRBJ2-3, the V gene TRBV19, with TRBD2 matching 9 bases. V lost 5 bases to trimming and J lost 1 base; unmatched junction nucleotides: 7. The V gene's germline CDR1 is LNHDA and CDR2 SQIVND (reference sequence). CDR3 length equals 16 residues.

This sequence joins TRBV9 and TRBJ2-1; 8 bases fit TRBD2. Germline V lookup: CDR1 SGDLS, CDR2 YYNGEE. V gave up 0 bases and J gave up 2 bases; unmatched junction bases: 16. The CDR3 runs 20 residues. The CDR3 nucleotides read TGTGCCAGCAGCGTAGGGAGGCGGGGAATAGCGGGAACCGCCTACAATGAGCAGTTCTTC. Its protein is CASSVGRRGIAGTAYNEQFF.

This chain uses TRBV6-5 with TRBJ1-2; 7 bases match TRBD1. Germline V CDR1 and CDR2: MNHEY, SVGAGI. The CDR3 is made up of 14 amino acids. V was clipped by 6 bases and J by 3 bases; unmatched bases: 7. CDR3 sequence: CASRRGRTDYGYTF. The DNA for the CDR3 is TGTGCCAGCAGGAGGGGGCGCACAGACTATGGCTACACCTTC.

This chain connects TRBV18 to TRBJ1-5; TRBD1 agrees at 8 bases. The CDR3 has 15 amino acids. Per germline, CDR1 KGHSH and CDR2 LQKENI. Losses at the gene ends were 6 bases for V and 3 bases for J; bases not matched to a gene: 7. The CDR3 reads CASSRDRGDNQPQHF. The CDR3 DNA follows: TGTGCCAGCTCTAGAGACAGGGGAGACAATCAGCCCCAGCATTTT.

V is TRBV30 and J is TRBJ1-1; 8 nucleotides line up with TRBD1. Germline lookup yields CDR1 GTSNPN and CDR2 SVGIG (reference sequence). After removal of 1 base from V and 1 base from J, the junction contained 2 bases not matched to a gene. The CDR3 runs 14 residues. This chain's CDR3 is CAWSGDRRNTEAFF. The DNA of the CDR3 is TGTGCCTGGAGTGGGGACAGGAGGAACACTGAAGCTTTCTTT. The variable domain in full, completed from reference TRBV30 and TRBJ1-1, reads SQTIHQWPATLVQPVGSPLSLECTVEGTSNPNLYWYRQAAGRGLQLLFYSVGIGQISSEVPQNLSASRPQDRQFILSSKKLLLSDSGFYLCAWSGDRRNTEAFFGQGTRLTVV.

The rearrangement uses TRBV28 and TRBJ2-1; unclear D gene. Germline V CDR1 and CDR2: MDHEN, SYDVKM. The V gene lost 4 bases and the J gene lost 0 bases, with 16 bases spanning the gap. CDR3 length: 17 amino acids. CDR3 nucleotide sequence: TGTGCCAGCAGTTCCCTAATGGGCGATTACTCCTACAATGAGCAGTTCTTC. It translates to CASSSLMGDYSYNEQFF. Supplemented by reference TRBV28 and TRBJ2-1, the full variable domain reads DVKVTQSSRYLVKRTGEKVFLECVQDMDHENMFWYRQDPGLGLRLIYFSYDVKMKEKGDIPEGYSVSREKKERFSLILESASTNQTSMYLCASSSLMGDYSYNEQFFGPGTRLTVL.

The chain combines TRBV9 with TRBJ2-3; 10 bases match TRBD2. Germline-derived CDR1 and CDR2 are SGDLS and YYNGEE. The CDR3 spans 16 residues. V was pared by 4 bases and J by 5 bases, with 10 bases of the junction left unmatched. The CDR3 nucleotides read TGTGCCAGCAGCTCTAGCGGGAGCGCTCTTGTAGATACGCAGTATTTT. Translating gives CASSSSGSALVDTQYF.

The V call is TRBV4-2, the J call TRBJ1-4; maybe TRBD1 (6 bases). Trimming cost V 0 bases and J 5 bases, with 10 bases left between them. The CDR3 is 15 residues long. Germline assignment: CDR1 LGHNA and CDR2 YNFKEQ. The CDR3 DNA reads TGTGCCAGCAGCCAAGACAGGGGAGAAAATGAAAAACTGTTTTTT. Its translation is CASSQDRGENEKLFF.

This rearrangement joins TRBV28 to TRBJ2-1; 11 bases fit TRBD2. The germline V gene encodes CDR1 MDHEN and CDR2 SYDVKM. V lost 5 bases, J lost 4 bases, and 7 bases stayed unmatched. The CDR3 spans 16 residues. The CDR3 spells CASSTGGLAAYNEQFF. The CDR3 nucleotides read TGTGCCAGCAGTACAGGGGGACTAGCGGCTTACAATGAGCAGTTCTTC.

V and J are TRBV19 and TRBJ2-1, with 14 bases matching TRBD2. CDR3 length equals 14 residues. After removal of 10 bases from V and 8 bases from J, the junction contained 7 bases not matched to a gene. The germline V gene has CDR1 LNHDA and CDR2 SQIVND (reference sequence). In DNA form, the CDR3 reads TGTGCCACCAGCGGGACTAGCGGGAGATATGAGCAGTTCTTC. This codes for CATSGTSGRYEQFF.

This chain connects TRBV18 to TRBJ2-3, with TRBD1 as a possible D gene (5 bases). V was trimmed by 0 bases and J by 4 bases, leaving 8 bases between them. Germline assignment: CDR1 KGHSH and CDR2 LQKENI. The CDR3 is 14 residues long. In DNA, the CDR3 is TGTGCCAGCTCACCACCAGGGGTGTCAGATACGCAGTATTTT. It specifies CASSPPGVSDTQYF.

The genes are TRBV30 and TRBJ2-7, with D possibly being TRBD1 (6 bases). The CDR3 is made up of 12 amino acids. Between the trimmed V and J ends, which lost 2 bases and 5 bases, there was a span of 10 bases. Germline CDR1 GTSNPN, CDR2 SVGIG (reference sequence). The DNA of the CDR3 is TGTGCCTGGAGTCAGGGGTTGAACGAGCAGTACTTC. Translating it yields CAWSQGLNEQYF.

DNA for the CDR3: TGTGCCAGCAGTTTGGGGGGGGCGAGACAGCCCCAGCATTTT. It specifies CASSLGGARQPQHF. The J gene is TRBJ1-5, the V gene TRBV28, with a possible D match to TRBD1 (6 bases). The germline gives CDR1 MDHEN, CDR2 SYDVKM. The CDR3 totals 14 residues. V lost 3 bases, J lost 7 bases, and 13 bases lay in between.

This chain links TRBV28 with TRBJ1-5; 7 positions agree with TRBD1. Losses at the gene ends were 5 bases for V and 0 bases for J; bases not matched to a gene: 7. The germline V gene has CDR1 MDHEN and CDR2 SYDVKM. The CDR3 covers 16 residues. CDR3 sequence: CASSGGTVYSNQPQHF. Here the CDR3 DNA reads TGTGCCAGCAGTGGGGGGACAGTTTATAGCAATCAGCCCCAGCATTTT.

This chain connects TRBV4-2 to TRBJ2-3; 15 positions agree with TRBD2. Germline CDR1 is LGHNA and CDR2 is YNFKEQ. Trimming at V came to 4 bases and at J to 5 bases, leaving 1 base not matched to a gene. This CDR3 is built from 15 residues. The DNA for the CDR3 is TGTGCCAGCAGCCCGGGACTAGCGGGAGGAGATACGCAGTATTTT. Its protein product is CASSPGLAGGDTQYF.

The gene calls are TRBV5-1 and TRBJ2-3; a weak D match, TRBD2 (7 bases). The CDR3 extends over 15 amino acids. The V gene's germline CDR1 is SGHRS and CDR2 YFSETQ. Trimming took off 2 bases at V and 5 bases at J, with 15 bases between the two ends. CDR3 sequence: CASSFPGGEVDTQYF. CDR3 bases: TGCGCCAGCAGCTTCCCGGGGGGCGAGGTAGATACGCAGTATTTT.

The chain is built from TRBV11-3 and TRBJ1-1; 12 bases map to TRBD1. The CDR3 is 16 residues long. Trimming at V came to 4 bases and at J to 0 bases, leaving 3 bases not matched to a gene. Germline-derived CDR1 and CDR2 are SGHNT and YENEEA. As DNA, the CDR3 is TGTGCCAGCAGCTCGGGACAGGGGGCGATGAACACTGAAGCTTTCTTT. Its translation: CASSSGQGAMNTEAFF.

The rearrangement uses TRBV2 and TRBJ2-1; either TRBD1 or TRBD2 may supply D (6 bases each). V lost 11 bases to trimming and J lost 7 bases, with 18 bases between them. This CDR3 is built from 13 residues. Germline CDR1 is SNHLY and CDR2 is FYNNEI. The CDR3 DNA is TGTGCCGCACAGGGAGCAGGGAGGAATGAGCAGTTCTTC. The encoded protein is CAAQGAGRNEQFF.